The clone carrying this T cell receptor beta chain was counted between two and nine times. The sample originates from a study of T-cell reconstitution after alpha-beta-depleted transplantation in children. Unique molecular identifiers were incorporated into the prepared TCRbeta library. TCRdb redid the calling of the PCR reads with MiXCR, one entry per CDR3 protein. The sample holds 550,000 to 600,000 distinct CDR3 sequences, more than 20% seen once. Germline CDR1 reads DFQATT; CDR2 reads SNEGSKA (reference sequence). V was pared by 3 bases and J by 5 bases, with 15 bases of the junction left unmatched. This CDR3 region has 16 residues.

The sample was PBMCs, mostly from graft donor cells, taken 360 days after TCRalphabeta/CD19-depleted stem cell transplant. J is TRBJ2-7 and V is TRBV20-1, with 8 nucleotides matching TRBD1. The clonotype originates from a boy under two years old who had a stem cell transplant for acute myeloid leukemia, so the T cells may come from the graft donor. CDR3 in DNA: TGCAGTGCTAGGGGATTCGGACAGGGAGGATCCGACGAGCAGTACGTC. It is translated as CSARGFGQGGSDEQYV.